This TCR beta chain is from a study of T cell responses to AZD1222 COVID-19 vaccine (dated by TCRdb to the early 2020s). Background for the entire study: AZD1222 recipients given second doses at about 4 weeks or at about 12 weeks were pooled, since spike-specific TCR depth and breadth were not found to differ between the two schedules. Trial participants were enrolled by age into subgroups of 18-55, 56-69 and 70-plus years, and roughly 150, 30 and 60 TCR-sequenced participants, respectively, were included in these subgroups. TCR sequencing was performed for more than 230 trial participants, of whom roughly 200 were given two doses of AZD1222 and around 26 were given two doses of MenACWY control vaccine. What the study reported, not specific to this receptor: Conclusions about previously exposed vaccinees were limited because only six AZD1222 recipients were SARS-CoV-2 seropositive at baseline. The 56-69-year group was small, and its depth increase did not reach significance, likely because of low power. Most participants were white British and females outnumbered males, and the authors suggested that clonal diversity may have been underestimated. Reportedly, close to half of the unique spike-specific TCRs recognized epitopes lying outside the regions that are mutated in the B.1.351 and B.1.1.7 variants. CD4 TCRs associated with the vaccine covered the entire spike protein, and the dominant responses were in regions 160-218 and 743-854. Spike-specific TCR breadth and depth rose significantly after two AZD1222 doses compared with day 0 and with MenACWY recipients. Because no samples from the day 14 peak response were available, repertoires could be characterized only after the peak T cell response.

The time point label of this sample denotes: baseline before first vaccination. The vaccinee samples were drawn from two UK trials, COV001 and COV002, one of which was a single-blind randomized controlled phase 2/3 trial testing AZD1222 (ChAdOx1 nCoV-19) in healthy adults. For TCRbeta chain sequencing, PBMC samples from trial participants were taken at day 0 and at day 28 after the second dose. A note on this clone: Its antigen target is currently unknown. Base qualities are not recorded, but no much larger clone differs from it by a single base.

V and J are truncated by 1 base and 7 bases respectively, leaving an intervening sequence of 11 bases. The CDR3 holds 14 amino acids from the cysteine to the phenylalanine. CDR3 DNA is the only sequence kept; it has 42 bases, read in frame from the first base. The germline V gene gives CDR1 as SGHDT and CDR2 as YYEEEE. The CDR3 regions of human TCRbeta chains were subjected to immunosequencing. In the paper's pipeline: Repertoire TCRs were matched against a reference library of SARS-CoV-2-specific TCRs generated with the MIRA antigen-specificity platform. Breadth meant the fraction of unique TCRs that were SARS-CoV-2-associated, whereas depth meant the fraction of total T cells that were SARS-CoV-2-associated. Using the MIRA data, every spike-specific TCR was mapped to the spike region that the TCR reacted to and assigned to either a CD4 or a CD8 class. Log10-transformed breadth and depth values were compared by one-way ANOVA with Sidak's multiple comparisons tests. TCRdb's version of the immuneACCESS table is confined to in-frame rearrangements and falls short of the full clone set. An unresolved V gene accounts for under half of the shortfall where checked; the remainder is of unknown origin. V and J calls and clone size are given by that table; D and trimming were obtained from the DNA. This sample gives about 110,000 clones in total; roughly nine tenths of them show up just once. The ten most abundant clones make up around 7% of the sample.

Material: peripheral blood, obtained on day 0 of AZD1222 vaccination. This clonotype originated in an adult in good health. Recombination connected TRBV5-6 to TRBJ2-2; a tentative D call is TRBD2 (5 bases match). The encoded CDR3 is CASSLRGYGGELFF. The bases read TGTGCCAGCAGCTTGAGAGGGTACGGCGGGGAGCTGTTTTTT.